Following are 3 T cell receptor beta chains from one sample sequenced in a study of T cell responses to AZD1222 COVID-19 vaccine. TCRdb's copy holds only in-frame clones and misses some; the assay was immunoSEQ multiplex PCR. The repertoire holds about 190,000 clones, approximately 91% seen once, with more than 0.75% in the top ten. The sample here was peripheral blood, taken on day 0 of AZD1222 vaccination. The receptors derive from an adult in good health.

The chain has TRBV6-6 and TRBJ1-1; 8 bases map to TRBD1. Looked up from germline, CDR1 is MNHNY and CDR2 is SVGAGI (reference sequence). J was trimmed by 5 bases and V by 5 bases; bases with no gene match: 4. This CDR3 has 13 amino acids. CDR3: CASSATGGTEAFF. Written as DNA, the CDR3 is TGTGCCAGCAGTGCTACAGGGGGGACTGAAGCTTTCTTT.

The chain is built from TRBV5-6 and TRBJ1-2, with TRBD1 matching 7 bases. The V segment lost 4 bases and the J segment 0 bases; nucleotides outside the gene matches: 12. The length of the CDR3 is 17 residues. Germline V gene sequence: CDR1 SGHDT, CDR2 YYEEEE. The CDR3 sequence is CASSPGGRQGPNYGYTF. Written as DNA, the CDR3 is TGTGCCAGCAGCCCCGGGGGTCGACAGGGCCCTAACTATGGCTACACCTTC. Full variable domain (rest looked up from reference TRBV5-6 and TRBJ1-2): DAGVTQSPTHLIKTRGQQVTLRCSPKSGHDTVSWYQQALGQGPQFIFQYYEEEERQRGNFPDRFSGHQFPNYSSELNVNALLLGDSALYLCASSPGGRQGPNYGYTFGSGTRLTVV.

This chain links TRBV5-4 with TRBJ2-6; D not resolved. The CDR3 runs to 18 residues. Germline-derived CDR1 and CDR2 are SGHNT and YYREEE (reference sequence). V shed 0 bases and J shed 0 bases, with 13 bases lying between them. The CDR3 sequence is CASSLEAGPHSGANVLTF. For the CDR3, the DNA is TGTGCCAGCAGCTTGGAGGCAGGACCTCACTCTGGGGCCAACGTCCTGACTTTC.